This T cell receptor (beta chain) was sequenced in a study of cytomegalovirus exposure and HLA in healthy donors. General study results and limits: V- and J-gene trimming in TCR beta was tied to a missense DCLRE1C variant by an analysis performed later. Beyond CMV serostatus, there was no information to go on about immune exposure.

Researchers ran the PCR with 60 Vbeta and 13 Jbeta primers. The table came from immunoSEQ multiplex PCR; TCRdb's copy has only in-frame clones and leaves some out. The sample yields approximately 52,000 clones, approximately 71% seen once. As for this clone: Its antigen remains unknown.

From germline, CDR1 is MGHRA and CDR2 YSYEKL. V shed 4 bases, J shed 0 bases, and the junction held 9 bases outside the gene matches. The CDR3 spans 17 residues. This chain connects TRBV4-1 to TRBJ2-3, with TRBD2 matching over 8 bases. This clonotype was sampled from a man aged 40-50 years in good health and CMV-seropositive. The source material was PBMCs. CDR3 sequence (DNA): TGCGCCAGCAGCCCCCTCGGACGGGGGGGAAGCACAGATACGCAGTATTTT. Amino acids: CASSPLGRGGSTDTQYF.